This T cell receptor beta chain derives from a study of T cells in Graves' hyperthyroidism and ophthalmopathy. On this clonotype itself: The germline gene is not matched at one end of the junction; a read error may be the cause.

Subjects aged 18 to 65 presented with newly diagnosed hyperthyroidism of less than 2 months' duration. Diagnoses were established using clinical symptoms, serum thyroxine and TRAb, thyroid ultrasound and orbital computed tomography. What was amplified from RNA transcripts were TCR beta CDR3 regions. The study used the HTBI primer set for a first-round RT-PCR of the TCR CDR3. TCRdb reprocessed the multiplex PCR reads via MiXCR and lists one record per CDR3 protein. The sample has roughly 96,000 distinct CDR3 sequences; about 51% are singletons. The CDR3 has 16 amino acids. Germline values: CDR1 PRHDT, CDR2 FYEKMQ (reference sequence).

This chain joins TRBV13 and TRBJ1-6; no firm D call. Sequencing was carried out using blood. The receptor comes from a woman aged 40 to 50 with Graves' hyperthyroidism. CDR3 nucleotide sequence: TGTGCCAGCCATTCCCGGCCAGGATGGGATAATTCACCCCCCCACTTT. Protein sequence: CASHSRPGWDNSPPHF.